A selection of T cell receptor beta chains follows, all from one sample in a study of tumor-infiltrating lymphocytes in localized non-small cell lung cancer. Assay: immunoSEQ multiplex PCR; the TCRdb copy retains only in-frame clones and omits some. The table has fewer than 13,000 clones, 55% to 80% seen once; the top ten hold approximately 10%. What was sequenced was lung tumor tissue. The receptors originated from a human donor with non-small cell lung cancer. Both conserved end residues are part of each CDR3. The D gene is left open where the match is weak. Rows may omit the clone size; those that give it use once, few, many or a size class.

clone_size j_call d_call v_call cdr3_aa cdr3_nt
- TRBJ2-1 - TRBV7-9 CASSLAGGADEQFF TGTGCCAGCAGCTTAGCTGGGGGGGCGGATGAGCAGTTCTTC
- TRBJ1-3 - TRBV2 CASSKGRRSSGNTIYF TGTGCCAGCAGCAAGGGACGGCGCTCCTCTGGAAACACCATATATTTT
few TRBJ1-4 - TRBV7-2 CASSIDPGREKLFF TGTGCCAGCAGCATCGATCCGGGACGCGAAAAACTGTTTTTT
- TRBJ2-2 - TRBV7-9 CASSPPGAGVRSAWELFF TGTGCCAGCAGCCCCCCGGGGGCGGGAGTGCGTAGTGCCTGGGAGCTGTTTTTT
- TRBJ1-5 - TRBV28 CASRGGGGQPQHF TGTGCCAGCAGAGGGGGGGGAGGGCAGCCCCAGCATTTT
- TRBJ2-3 TRBD2 TRBV2 CASSPGLAGTDTQYF TGTGCCAGCAGTCCCGGACTAGCGGGCACAGATACGCAGTATTTT
few TRBJ2-1 TRBD1 TRBV18 CASSPPVGQGRNEQFF TGTGCCAGCTCACCACCGGTGGGACAGGGGAGAAATGAGCAGTTCTTC
once TRBJ1-1 - TRBV5-1 CASSPGPFGAFF TGCGCCAGCAGCCCAGGGCCCTTTGGGGCTTTCTTT
once TRBJ2-3 TRBD1 TRBV7-2 CASSPRTGYTDTQYF TGTGCCAGCAGCCCGCGGACAGGGTACACAGATACGCAGTATTTT
medium-sized TRBJ1-1 - TRBV5-1 CASSLSIMNTEAFF TGCGCCAGCAGCTTAAGCATCATGAACACTGAAGCTTTCTTT
- TRBJ2-5 - TRBV29-1 CSVVGYGTQYF TGCAGCGTTGTGGGTTACGGGACCCAGTACTTC
once TRBJ2-1 - TRBV5-1 CASSLGVYSYNEQFF TGCGCCAGCAGCTTGGGGGTTTACTCCTACAATGAGCAGTTCTTC
- TRBJ2-3 TRBD1 TRBV29-1 CSAGGQGTDTQYF TGCAGCGCTGGCGGACAGGGTACAGATACGCAGTATTTT
medium-sized TRBJ1-2 - TRBV6-1 CASSARDIYGYTF TGTGCCAGCAGTGCACGGGACATCTATGGCTACACCTTC
- TRBJ1-2 TRBD1 TRBV5-1 CASSSKGGAYTNYGYTF TGCGCCAGCAGCTCGAAAGGGGGCGCTTATACTAACTATGGCTACACCTTC
once TRBJ2-7 TRBD1 TRBV18 CASSPGQGAEQYF TGTGCCAGCTCCCCCGGACAGGGGGCCGAGCAGTACTTC
few TRBJ1-2 - TRBV2 CASSGANYGYTF TGTGCCAGCAGCGGGGCAAACTATGGCTACACCTTC
- TRBJ2-7 - TRBV6-6 CASSYPKWAPTYEQYF TGTGCCAGCAGTTACCCAAAATGGGCACCTACCTACGAGCAGTACTTC
- TRBJ2-3 - TRBV15 CATSRATDTQYF TGTGCCACCAGCAGAGCCACAGATACGCAGTATTTT
once TRBJ1-1 - TRBV20-1 CSARRDEAFF TGCAGTGCTCGCAGGGATGAAGCTTTCTTT
- TRBJ2-7 - TRBV7-2 CASSRRGVGGEQYF TGTGCCAGCAGCAGAAGAGGAGTCGGTGGGGAGCAGTACTTC
few TRBJ2-7 TRBD1 TRBV7-8 CASSPRGTGHIF TGTGCCAGCAGCCCTCGCGGGACAGGGCACATCTTC
medium-sized TRBJ2-7 TRBD2 TRBV11-2 CASSLGPGLAYEQYF TGTGCCAGCAGCTTAGGCCCGGGACTAGCCTACGAGCAGTACTTC
- TRBJ2-7 TRBD1 TRBV5-1 CASSPETGFAYEQYF TGCGCCAGCAGCCCCGAGACAGGGTTTGCCTACGAGCAGTACTTC
- TRBJ2-3 - TRBV5-1 CASSTSGVRTDTQYF TGCGCCAGCAGCACCTCAGGGGTTCGTACAGATACGCAGTATTTT
- TRBJ1-1 - TRBV7-9 CASSPGGILNTEAFF TGTGCCAGCAGCCCCGGGGGGATTCTGAACACTGAAGCTTTCTTT
- TRBJ2-1 - TRBV1 CTSSQVGLAGVGTYNEQFF TGCACCAGCAGCCAAGTGGGGCTAGCGGGAGTAGGGACCTACAATGAGCAGTTCTTC
- TRBJ2-3 TRBD1 TRBV7-8 CASRIGQGGDTQYF TGTGCCAGCAGGATCGGACAGGGGGGGGATACGCAGTATTTT
- TRBJ2-7 - TRBV5-1 CASSLAQENYEQYF TGCGCCAGCAGCTTGGCGCAGGAAAACTACGAGCAGTACTTC
- TRBJ2-3 TRBD2 TRBV18 CASSLGAGGRADTQYF TGTGCCAGCTCCCTAGGGGCTGGCGGGAGGGCAGATACGCAGTATTTT
- TRBJ1-1 - TRBV5-4 CASSLFGRNTEAFF TGTGCCAGCAGCTTGTTCGGGAGGAACACTGAAGCTTTCTTT
- TRBJ1-5 - TRBV7-2 CASSRVLSNQPQHF TGTGCCAGCAGCAGGGTGTTGAGCAATCAGCCCCAGCATTTT
once TRBJ2-7 - TRBV7-6 CASSLGPRGISYEQYF TGTGCCAGCAGCTTAGGTCCCAGGGGTATCTCCTACGAGCAGTACTTC
- TRBJ2-3 TRBD1 TRBV6-5 CASSDRGSTDTQYF TGTGCCAGCAGTGACAGGGGTAGCACAGATACGCAGTATTTT
- TRBJ2-2 - TRBV5-1 CASSLEGRGELFF TGCGCCAGCAGCTTGGAGGGCCGCGGGGAGCTGTTTTTT
once TRBJ1-5 - TRBV30 CAWSVNSGQPQHF TGTGCCTGGAGTGTCAATTCGGGTCAGCCCCAGCATTTT
- TRBJ1-5 TRBD1 TRBV10-2 CASSGQANQPQHF TGCGCCAGCAGCGGACAGGCGAATCAGCCCCAGCACTTT
- TRBJ2-7 - TRBV5-1 CASSPGTASEQYF TGCGCCAGCAGCCCCGGGACGGCCTCCGAGCAGTACTTC
- TRBJ1-2 - TRBV29-1 CSVGGQNYGYTF TGCAGCGTTGGGGGACAAAACTATGGCTACACCTTC
few TRBJ2-5 - TRBV5-1 CASSLIAVTHPQETQYF TGCGCCAGCAGCTTGATAGCGGTAACACATCCCCAAGAGACCCAGTACTTC
medium-sized TRBJ2-3 - TRBV7-7 CASSLTRDRESKRGSTDTQYF TGTGCCAGCAGCTTAACCCGGGACAGGGAGTCCAAGCGGGGGAGCACAGATACGCAGTATTTT
- TRBJ2-7 - TRBV5-1 CASSPGTPEQYF TGCGCCAGCAGCCCTGGGACACCTGAGCAGTACTTC
few TRBJ2-3 - TRBV6-5 CASSYSPYGGTQYF TGTGCCAGCAGTTACTCGCCCTACGGGGGAACGCAGTATTTT
- TRBJ1-3 - TRBV9 CASSVLQGPGNTIYF TGTGCCAGCAGCGTACTGCAGGGCCCAGGGAACACCATATATTTT
- TRBJ2-2 TRBD2 TRBV10-2 CASRFASGSMGGGELFF TGCGCCAGCAGATTTGCTAGCGGGAGTATGGGTGGCGGGGAGCTGTTTTTT
- TRBJ2-2 TRBD1 TRBV6-5 CASSYSTGGITGELFF TGTGCCAGCAGTTACTCGACAGGGGGCATCACCGGGGAGCTGTTTTTT
- TRBJ1-4 - TRBV5-1 CASSLTASRANEKLFF TGCGCCAGCAGCTTGACAGCTAGCAGGGCTAATGAAAAACTGTTTTTT
- TRBJ2-2 - TRBV5-1 CASSLYTGNTGELFF TGCGCCAGCAGCTTGTATACAGGGAACACCGGGGAGCTGTTTTTT
- TRBJ1-5 - TRBV4-1 CASSQDGPVFRPQHF TGCGCCAGCAGCCAAGATGGGCCAGTTTTCCGGCCCCAGCATTTT
medium-sized TRBJ1-2 - TRBV14 CASSLDTAGGYTF TGTGCCAGCAGCCTCGACACGGCTGGCGGCTACACCTTC
- TRBJ1-5 - TRBV30 CAWSVSGWYNQPQHF TGTGCCTGGAGTGTATCAGGGTGGTACAATCAGCCCCAGCATTTT
- TRBJ2-7 - TRBV7-2 CASSLWDGEHEQYF TGTGCCAGCAGCTTGTGGGACGGGGAGCACGAGCAGTACTTC
few TRBJ1-3 - TRBV19 CASKLDGSSGNTIYF TGTGCCAGTAAACTAGACGGAAGCTCTGGAAACACCATATATTTT
- TRBJ2-2 - TRBV6-5 CASSQRTVNTGELFF TGTGCCAGCAGTCAACGGACTGTCAACACCGGGGAGCTGTTTTTT